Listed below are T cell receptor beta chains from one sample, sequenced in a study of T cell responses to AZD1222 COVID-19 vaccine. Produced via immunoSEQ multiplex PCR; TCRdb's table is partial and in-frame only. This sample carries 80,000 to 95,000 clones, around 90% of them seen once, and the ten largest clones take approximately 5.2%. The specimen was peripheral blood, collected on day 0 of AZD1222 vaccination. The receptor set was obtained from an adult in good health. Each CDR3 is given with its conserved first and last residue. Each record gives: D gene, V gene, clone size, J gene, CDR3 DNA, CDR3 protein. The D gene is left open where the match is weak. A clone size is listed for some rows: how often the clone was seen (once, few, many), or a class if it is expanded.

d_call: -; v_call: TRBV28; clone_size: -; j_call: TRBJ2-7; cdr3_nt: TGTGCCAGCAGTTTAAGGGGTTCGGGGGAGCAGTACTTC; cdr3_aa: CASSLRGSGEQYF
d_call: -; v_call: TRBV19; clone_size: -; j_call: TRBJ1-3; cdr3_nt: TGTGCCAGTAGTATACAACAGGGTACTGGAAACACCATATATTTT; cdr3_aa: CASSIQQGTGNTIYF
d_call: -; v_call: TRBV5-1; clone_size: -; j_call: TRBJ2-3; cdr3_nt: TGCGCCAGCAGCTTGGGGGTGGTACGGGATACGCAGTATTTT; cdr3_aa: CASSLGVVRDTQYF
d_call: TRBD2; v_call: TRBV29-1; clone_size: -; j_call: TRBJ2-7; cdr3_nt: TGCAGCGTTGATAGCGGGAGGGATTCCTACGAGCAGTACTTC; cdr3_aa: CSVDSGRDSYEQYF
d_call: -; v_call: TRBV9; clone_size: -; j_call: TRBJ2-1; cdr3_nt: TGTGCCAGCAGAGACCACAATGAGCAGTTCTTC; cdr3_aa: CASRDHNEQFF
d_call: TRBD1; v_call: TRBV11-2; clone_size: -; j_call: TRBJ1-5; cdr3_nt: TGTGCCAGCAGCTTAGACAGGGGGCTTCAGCCCCAGCATTTT; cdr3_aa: CASSLDRGLQPQHF
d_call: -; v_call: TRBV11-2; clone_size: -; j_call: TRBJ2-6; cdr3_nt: TGTGCCAGCAGCCCCTTCGAGGTGAGCGGGGCCAACGTCCTGACTTTC; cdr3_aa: CASSPFEVSGANVLTF
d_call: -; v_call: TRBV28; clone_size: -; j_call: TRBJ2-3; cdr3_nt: TGTGCCAGCAAACCGGGAGTAACAGATACGCAGTATTTT; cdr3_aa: CASKPGVTDTQYF
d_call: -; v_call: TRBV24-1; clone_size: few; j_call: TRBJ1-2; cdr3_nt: TGTGCCACCAGTGATTGGAGAGATGGCTACACCTTC; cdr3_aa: CATSDWRDGYTF
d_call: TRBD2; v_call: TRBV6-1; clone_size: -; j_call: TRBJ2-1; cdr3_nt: TGTGCCAGCAGTGGAGCGTCTAGCGGGAGGGATGAGCAGTTCTTC; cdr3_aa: CASSGASSGRDEQFF
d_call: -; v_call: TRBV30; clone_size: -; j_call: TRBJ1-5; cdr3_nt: TGTGCCTGGAGGGGACCGTTGGGTCAGCCCCAGCATTTT; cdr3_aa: CAWRGPLGQPQHF
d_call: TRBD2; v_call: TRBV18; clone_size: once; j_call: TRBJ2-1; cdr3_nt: TGTGCCAGCTCACCTGCGACTAGCGGGAGAGGTAGTGAGCAGTTCTTC; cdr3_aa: CASSPATSGRGSEQFF
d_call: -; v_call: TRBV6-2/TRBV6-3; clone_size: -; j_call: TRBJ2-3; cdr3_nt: TGTGCCAGCAGTTACCTCAGCCGGGGTTCAGGTACGCAGTATTTT; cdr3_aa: CASSYLSRGSGTQYF
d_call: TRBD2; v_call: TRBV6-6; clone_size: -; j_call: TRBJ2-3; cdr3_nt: TGTGCCAGCAGGAGAGCGGGGGACAACACAGATACGCAGTATTTT; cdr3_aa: CASRRAGDNTDTQYF
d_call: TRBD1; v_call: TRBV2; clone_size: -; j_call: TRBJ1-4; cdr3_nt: TGTGCCAGCAGTGAGGGACAGCCTTTAAAAAAACTGTTTTTT; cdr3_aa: CASSEGQPLKKLFF
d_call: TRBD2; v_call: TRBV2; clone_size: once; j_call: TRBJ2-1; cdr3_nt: TGTGCCAGCAGTCCCCTCGCTAGCGGGGGCTACAATGAGCAGTTCTTC; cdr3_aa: CASSPLASGGYNEQFF
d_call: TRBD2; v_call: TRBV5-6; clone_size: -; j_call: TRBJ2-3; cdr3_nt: TGTGCCAGCAGTACGGCAGCGGGGGTAGATACGCAGTATTTT; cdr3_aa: CASSTAAGVDTQYF
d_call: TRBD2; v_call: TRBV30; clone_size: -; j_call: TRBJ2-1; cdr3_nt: TGTGCCTGGAGTCAGACTAGCGGGAACCATGAGCAGTTCTTC; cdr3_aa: CAWSQTSGNHEQFF
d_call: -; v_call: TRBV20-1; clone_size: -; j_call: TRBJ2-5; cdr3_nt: TGCAGTGCTAGGGGGGGAGAGACCCAGTACTTC; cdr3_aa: CSARGGETQYF
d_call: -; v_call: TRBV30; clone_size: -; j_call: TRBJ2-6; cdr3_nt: TGTGCCTGGAGGAGAAGGGAAAAAGCCTCTGGGGCCAACGTCCTGACTTTC; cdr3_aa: CAWRRREKASGANVLTF
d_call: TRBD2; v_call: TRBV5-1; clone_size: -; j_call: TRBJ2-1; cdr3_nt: TGCGCCAGCAGCTTCAATAGCGGGAGCTTTCTCAATGAGCAGTTCTTC; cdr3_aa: CASSFNSGSFLNEQFF
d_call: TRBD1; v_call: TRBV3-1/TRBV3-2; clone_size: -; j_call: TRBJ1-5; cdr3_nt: TGTGCCAGCAGCGACAGGGACCAGCCCCAGCATTTT; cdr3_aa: CASSDRDQPQHF
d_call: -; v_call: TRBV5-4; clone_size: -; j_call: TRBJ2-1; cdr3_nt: TGTGCCAGCAGCTTGGAGGGGGGGGGTCCTGAGCAGTTCTTC; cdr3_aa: CASSLEGGGPEQFF
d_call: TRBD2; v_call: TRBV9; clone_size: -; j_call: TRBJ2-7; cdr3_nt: TGTGCCAGCGGTGGTAGCGGGTCCTACGAGCAGTACTTC; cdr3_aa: CASGGSGSYEQYF
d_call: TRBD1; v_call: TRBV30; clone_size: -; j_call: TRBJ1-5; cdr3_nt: TGTGCCTGGAGTATGGGACAGGGGGCCTTGGCTTATAGCAATCAGCCCCAGCATTTT; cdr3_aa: CAWSMGQGALAYSNQPQHF
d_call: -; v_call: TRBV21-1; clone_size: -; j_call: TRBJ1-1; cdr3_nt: TGTGCCAGCAGCAAAGCGGGGAGGGGTGAAGCTTTCTTT; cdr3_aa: CASSKAGRGEAFF
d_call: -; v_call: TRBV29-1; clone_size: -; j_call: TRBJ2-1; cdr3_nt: TGCAGCGTTGAACCAGCGGTCGTAAGCTCCTACAATGAGCAGTTCTTC; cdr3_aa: CSVEPAVVSSYNEQFF
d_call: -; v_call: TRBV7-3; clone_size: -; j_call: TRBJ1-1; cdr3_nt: TGTGCCAGCAGCTTAACCCAGAACACTGAAGCTTTCTTT; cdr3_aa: CASSLTQNTEAFF
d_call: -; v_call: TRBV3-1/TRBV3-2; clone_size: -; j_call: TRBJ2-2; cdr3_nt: TGTGCCAGCAGCCGCCCCTTGGGGGCAGCTGGTACCGGGGAGCTGTTTTTT; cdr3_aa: CASSRPLGAAGTGELFF
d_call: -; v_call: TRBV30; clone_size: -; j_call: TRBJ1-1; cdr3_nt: TGTGCCTGGAGGACACGACCCGAGGGGTCAGGGAACACTGAAGCTTTCTTT; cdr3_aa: CAWRTRPEGSGNTEAFF
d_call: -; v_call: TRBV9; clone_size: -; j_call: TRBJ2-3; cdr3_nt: TGTGCCAGCAGCCCACAGGGAGGGAACACAGATACGCAGTATTTT; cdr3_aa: CASSPQGGNTDTQYF
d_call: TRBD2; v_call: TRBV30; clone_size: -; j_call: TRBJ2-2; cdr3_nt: TGTGCCTGGGGACTAGCGGGAACATCCGGGGAGCTGTTTTTT; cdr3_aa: CAWGLAGTSGELFF